By share of the sample, the clone carrying this T cell receptor delta chain is medium-sized. In the same sample, other DNA sequences code for this CDR3. The data were taken from a study of gamma-delta chains in newborns, infants, children. As for the study in general: Microbial exposure reportedly drives polyclonal innate γδ T cell expansion after birth.

TCRdb re-processed the reads using CATT. The table lists over 6,500 delta-chain clones, 2.1% of them singletons. The CDR3 length is 21 residues. Per germline, CDR1 TSWWSYY and CDR2 QGS. V dropped 0 bases and J dropped 3; count of bases not matched to a gene: 17. The clonotype comes from a child who was a newborn, infant or young child, either healthy, febrile or measles-vaccinated (not recorded which). The chain couples TRDV1 to TRDJ1; 12 positions agree with TRDD3. Input material: blood. This chain's CDR3 is CALGELKALVLGDTSADKLIF. The CDR3 coding sequence is TGTGCTCTTGGGGAACTAAAGGCCCTAGTACTGGGGGATACATCTGCCGATAAACTCATCTTT.